Below, one T cell receptor (beta chain) is given with its context. Sorted-subset replicate PCR reactions contained roughly 210 ng DNA, corresponding to tens of thousands of T cell genomes. Methods used by the authors: Because ImmunoSEQ provided only junction sequences with no quality scores, the filtering differed. Profiled with immunoSEQ multiplex PCR; TCRdb holds only in-frame clones, not every one. V, J and clone size are those of that table, while D and trimming were read from the DNA. The data hold over a million clones, with 60% to 80% observed a single time. This entry is derived from a study of shared clonotypes between healthy human individuals. Across the study: Researchers assigned three CD4 naive, three CD4 memory, two CD8 naive and one CD8 memory plate to each donor.

The sequence was collected from a man aged 18 to 29 in good health. Sequencing was carried out using memory CD4+ T cells sorted from blood. As for subset: CD45RA-negative fraction.

The CDR3 sequence: CASSLEGGLAKNIQYF. The CDR3 DNA follows: TGTGCCAGCAGCCTCGAGGGAGGGCTAGCCAAAAACATTCAGTACTTC. The rearrangement joins TRBV7-9 to TRBJ2-4; 7 bases are shared with TRBD2. CDR3 length equals 16 residues. V was pared by 5 bases and J by 0 bases, with 7 bases of the junction left unmatched. Germline V lookup: CDR1 SEHNR, CDR2 FQNEAQ (reference sequence). The full variable domain, with the rest looked up from reference TRBV7-9 and TRBJ2-4, is DTGVSQNPRHKITKRGQNVTFRCDPISEHNRLYWYRQTLGQGPEFLTYFQNEAQLEKSRLLSDRFSAERPKGSFSTLEIQRTEQGDSAMYLCASSLEGGLAKNIQYFGAGTRLSVL.